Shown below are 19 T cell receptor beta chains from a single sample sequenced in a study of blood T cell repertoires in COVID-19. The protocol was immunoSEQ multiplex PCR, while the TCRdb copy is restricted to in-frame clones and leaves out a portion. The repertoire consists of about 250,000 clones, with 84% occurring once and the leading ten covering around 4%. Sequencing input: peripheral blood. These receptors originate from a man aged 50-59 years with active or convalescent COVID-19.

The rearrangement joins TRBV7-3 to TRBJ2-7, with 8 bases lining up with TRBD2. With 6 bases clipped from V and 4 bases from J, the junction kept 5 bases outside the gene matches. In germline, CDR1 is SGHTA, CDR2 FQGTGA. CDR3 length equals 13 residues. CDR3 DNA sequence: TGTGCCAGCAGTGGACTAGCAAAGTACGAGCAGTACTTC. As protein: CASSGLAKYEQYF.

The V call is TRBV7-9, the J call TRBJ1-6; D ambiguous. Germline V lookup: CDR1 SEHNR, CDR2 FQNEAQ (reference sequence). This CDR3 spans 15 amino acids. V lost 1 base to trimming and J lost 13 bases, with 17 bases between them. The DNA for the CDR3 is TGTGCCAGCAGCTTAGGTACCAGCGTAGCGGCCCCCCTCCACTTT. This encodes CASSLGTSVAAPLHF.

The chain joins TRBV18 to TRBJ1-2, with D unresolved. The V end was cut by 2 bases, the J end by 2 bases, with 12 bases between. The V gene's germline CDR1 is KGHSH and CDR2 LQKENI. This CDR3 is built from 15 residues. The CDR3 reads CASSPGLEGNYGYTF. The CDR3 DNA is TGTGCCAGCTCACCAGGATTGGAGGGAAACTATGGCTACACCTTC.

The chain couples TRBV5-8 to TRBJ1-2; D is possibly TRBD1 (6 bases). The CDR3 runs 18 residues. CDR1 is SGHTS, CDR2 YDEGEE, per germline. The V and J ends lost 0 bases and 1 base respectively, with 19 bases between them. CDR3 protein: CASSLDGTPVDRNYGYTF. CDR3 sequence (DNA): TGTGCCAGCAGCTTGGACGGGACACCAGTCGATCGTAACTATGGCTACACCTTC.

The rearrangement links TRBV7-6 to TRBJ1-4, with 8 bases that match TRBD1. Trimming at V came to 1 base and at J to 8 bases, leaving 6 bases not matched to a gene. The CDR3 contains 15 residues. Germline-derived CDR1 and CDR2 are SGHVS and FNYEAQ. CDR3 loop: CASSLEGQGREKLFF. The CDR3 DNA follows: TGTGCCAGCAGCTTAGAAGGACAGGGTCGCGAAAAACTGTTTTTT. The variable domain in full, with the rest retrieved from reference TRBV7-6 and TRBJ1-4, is GAGVSQSPRYKVTKRGQDVALRCDPISGHVSLYWYRQALGQGPEFLTYFNYEAQQDKSGLPNDRFSAERPEGSISTLTIQRTEQRDSAMYRCASSLEGQGREKLFFGSGTQLSVL.

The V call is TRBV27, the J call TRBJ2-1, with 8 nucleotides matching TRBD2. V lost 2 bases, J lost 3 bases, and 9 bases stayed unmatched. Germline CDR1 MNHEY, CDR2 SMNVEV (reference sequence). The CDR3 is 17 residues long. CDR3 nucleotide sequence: TGTGCCAGCAGTTTACTCCCCGGGGGGGGGTTCTACAATGAGCAGTTCTTC. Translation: CASSLLPGGGFYNEQFF.

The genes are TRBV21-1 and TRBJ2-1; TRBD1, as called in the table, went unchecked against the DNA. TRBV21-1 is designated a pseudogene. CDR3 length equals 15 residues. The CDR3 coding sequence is TGTGCCAGCATCAGGAAGTCGTTTAAAATCAATGAGCAGTTCTTC. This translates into CASIRKSFKINEQFF.

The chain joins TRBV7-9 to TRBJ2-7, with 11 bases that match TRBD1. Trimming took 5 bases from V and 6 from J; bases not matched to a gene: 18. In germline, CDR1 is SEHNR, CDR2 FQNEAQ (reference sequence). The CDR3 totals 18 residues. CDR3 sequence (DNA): TGTGCCAGCAGCACCTACGGAAATAGAGGGACAGGGGGAGGCGAGCAGTACTTC. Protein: CASSTYGNRGTGGGEQYF.

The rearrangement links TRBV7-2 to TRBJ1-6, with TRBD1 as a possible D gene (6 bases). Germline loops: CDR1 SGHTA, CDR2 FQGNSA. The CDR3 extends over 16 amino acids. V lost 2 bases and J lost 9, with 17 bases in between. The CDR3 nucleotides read TGTGCCAGCAGCTTATTTCTTGGGGGGGCAAGTTCACCCCTCCACTTT. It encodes CASSLFLGGASSPLHF.

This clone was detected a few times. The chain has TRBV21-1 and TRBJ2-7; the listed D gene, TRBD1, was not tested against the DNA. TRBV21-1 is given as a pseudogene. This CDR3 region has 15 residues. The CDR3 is CASSRTMGRPYEQYF. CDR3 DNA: TGTGCCAGCAGCCGTACCATGGGCCGCCCCTACGAGCAGTACTTC.

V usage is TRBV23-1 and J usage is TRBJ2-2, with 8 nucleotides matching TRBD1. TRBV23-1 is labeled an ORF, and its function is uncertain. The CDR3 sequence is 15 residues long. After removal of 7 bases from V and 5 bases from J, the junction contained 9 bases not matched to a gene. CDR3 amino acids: CASNFDRGKTGELFF. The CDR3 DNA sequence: TGCGCCAGCAACTTTGACAGGGGAAAAACCGGGGAGCTGTTTTTT.

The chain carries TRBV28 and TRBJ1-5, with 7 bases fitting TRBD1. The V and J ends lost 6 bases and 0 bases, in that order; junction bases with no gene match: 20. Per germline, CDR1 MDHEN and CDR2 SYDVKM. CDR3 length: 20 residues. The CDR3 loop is CASSLLQGLTPFYSNQPQHF. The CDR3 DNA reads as TGTGCCAGCAGCCTCCTACAGGGGCTTACCCCCTTCTATAGCAATCAGCCCCAGCATTTT.

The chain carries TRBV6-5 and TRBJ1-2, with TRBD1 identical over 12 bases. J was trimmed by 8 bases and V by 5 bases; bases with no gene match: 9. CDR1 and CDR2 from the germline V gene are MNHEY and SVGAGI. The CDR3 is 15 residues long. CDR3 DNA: TGTGCCAGCAGTCCCCCGGGACAGGGGGCCGGGGGCTACACCTTC. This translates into CASSPPGQGAGGYTF.

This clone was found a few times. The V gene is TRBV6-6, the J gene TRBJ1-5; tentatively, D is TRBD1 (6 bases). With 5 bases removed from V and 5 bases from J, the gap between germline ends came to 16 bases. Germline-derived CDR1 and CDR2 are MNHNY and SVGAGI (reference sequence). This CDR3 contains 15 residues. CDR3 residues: CASSRIQGEDQPQHF. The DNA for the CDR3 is TGTGCCAGCAGTCGTATACAGGGTGAGGATCAGCCCCAGCATTTT.

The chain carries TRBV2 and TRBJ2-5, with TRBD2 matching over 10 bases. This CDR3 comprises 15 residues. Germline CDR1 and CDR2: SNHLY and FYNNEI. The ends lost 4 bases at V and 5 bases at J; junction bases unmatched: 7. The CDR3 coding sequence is TGTGCCAGCAGTGGATTAGCGGGGGGCGGGGAGACCCAGTACTTC. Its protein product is CASSGLAGGGETQYF.

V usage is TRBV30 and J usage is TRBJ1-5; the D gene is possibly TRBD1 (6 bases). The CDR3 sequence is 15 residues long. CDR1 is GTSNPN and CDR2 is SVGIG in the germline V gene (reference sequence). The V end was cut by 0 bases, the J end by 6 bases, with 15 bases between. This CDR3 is CAWSVGSPGVQPQHF. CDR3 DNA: TGTGCCTGGAGTGTAGGGTCTCCAGGGGTTCAGCCCCAGCATTTT.

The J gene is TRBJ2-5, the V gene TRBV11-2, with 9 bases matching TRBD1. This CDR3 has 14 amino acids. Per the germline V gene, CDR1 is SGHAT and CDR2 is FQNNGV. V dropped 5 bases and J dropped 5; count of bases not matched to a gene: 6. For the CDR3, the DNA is TGTGCCAGCAGCCCTACAGGGGGCCGTGAGACCCAGTACTTC. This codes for CASSPTGGRETQYF.

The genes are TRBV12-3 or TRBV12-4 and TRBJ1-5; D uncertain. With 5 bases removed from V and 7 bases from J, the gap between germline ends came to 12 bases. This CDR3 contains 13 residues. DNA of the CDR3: TGTGCCAGCAGTCAACAGCTACTCCAGCCCCAGCATTTT. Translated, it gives CASSQQLLQPQHF.

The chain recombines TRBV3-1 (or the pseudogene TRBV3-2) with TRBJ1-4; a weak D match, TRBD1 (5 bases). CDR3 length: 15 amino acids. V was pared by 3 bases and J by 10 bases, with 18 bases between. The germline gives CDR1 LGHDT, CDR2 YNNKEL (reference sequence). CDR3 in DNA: TGTGCCAGCAGCCACCGGGGGGAAGCTAGGGGAAAACTGTTTTTT. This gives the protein CASSHRGEARGKLFF.